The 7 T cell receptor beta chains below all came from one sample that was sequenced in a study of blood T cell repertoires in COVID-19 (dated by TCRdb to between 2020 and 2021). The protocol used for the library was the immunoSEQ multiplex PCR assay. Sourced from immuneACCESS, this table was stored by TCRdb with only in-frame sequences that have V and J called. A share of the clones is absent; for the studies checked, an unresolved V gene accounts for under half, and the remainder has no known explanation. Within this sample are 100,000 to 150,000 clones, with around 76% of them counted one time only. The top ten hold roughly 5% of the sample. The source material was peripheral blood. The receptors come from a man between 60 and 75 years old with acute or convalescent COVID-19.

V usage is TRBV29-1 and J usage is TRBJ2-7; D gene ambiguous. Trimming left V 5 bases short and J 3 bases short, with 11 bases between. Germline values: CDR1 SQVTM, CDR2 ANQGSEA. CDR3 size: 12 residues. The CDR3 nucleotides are TGCAGCGTTACCGTGGGCCTCTACGAGCAGTACTTC. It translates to CSVTVGLYEQYF.

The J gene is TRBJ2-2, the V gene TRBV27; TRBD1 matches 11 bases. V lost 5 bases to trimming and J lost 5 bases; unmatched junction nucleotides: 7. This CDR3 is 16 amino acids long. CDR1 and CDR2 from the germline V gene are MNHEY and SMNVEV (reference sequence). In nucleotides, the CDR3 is TGTGCCAGCAGTGGAGGGACAGGGGGGAGAACCGGGGAGCTGTTTTTT. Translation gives CASSGGTGGRTGELFF.

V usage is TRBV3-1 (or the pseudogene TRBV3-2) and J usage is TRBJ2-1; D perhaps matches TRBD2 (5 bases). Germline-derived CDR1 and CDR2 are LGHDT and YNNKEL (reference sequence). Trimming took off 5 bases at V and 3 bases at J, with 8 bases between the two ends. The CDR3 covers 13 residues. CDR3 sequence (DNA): TGTGCCAGCAGCTCTGCGGGCTACAATGAGCAGTTCTTC. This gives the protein CASSSAGYNEQFF.

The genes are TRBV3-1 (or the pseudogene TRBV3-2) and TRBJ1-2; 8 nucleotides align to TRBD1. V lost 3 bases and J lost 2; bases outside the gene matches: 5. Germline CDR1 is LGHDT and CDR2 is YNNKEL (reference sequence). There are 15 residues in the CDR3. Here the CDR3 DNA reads TGTGCCAGCAGCCAGGAAAGACAGGGGAACTATGGCTACACCTTC. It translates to CASSQERQGNYGYTF.

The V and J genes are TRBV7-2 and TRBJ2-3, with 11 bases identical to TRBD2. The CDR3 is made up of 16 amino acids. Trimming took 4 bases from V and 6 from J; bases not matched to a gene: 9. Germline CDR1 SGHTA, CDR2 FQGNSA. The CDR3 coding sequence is TGTGCCAGCAGCTACGAGCTAGCGGGAGGCGGGGATACGCAGTATTTT. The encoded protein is CASSYELAGGGDTQYF. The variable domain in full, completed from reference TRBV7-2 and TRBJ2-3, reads GAGVSQSPSNKVTEKGKDVELRCDPISGHTALYWYRQSLGQGLEFLIYFQGNSAPDKSGLPSDRFSAERTGGSVSTLTIQRTQQEDSAVYLCASSYELAGGGDTQYFGPGTRLTVL.

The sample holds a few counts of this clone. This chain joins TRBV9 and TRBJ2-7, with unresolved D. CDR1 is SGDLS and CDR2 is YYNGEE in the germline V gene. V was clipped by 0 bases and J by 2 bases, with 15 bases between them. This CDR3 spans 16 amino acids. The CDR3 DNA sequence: TGTGCCAGCAGCGTAGGATTGTCTACCGGAGCCTACGAGCAGTACTTC. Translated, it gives CASSVGLSTGAYEQYF.

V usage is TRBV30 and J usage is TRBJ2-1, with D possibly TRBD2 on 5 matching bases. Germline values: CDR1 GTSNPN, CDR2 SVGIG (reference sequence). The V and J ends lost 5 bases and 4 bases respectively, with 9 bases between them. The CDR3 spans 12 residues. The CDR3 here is CAWAWTYNEQFF. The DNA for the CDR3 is TGTGCCTGGGCTTGGACTTACAATGAGCAGTTCTTC.